A single sample gave rise to the 30 T cell receptor beta chains below, sequenced in a study of HIV-infected patients and healthy controls. Reverse transcription used 450 to 650 ng RNA and constant-region primers for alpha and beta. Alpha and beta chain libraries were made separately by chain-specific third strand synthesis with multiplexing indices. MiXCR, run by TCRdb on the 5' RACE reads, gives a single entry per CDR3 protein. The table shows 15,000 to 20,000 distinct CDR3 sequences, with approximately 9.6% occurring only once. Whole blood was used without fractionation, so all unsorted peripheral T cells were included. Material: blood. The receptors originated from an adult in good health.

This clonotype was observed at least ten times. V and J are TRBV6-4 and TRBJ2-2, with 7 positions matching TRBD1. This CDR3 is 13 amino acids long. V dropped 5 bases and J dropped 6; count of bases not matched to a gene: 3. Germline CDR1 MRHNA, CDR2 SNTAGT. In DNA form, the CDR3 reads TGTGCCAGCAGTCAGGGGGAATCCGGGGAGCTGTTTTTT. Translating gives CASSQGESGELFF.

V and J are TRBV12-3 or TRBV12-4 and TRBJ2-7; 7 positions agree with TRBD1. CDR3 size: 14 residues. V dropped 5 bases and J dropped 0; count of bases not matched to a gene: 4. The CDR3 region has the DNA TGTGCCAGCAGTCTGGGACAGTCCTCCTACGAGCAGTACTTC. It translates to CASSLGQSSYEQYF.

This clonotype appeared many times. The genes are TRBV28 and TRBJ1-2, with D tentatively TRBD1 (6 bases). The V gene lost 6 bases and the J gene lost 4 bases, with 18 bases spanning the gap. CDR1 is MDHEN, CDR2 SYDVKM, per germline. CDR3 length: 15 residues. The CDR3 loop is CASRTGTWSTYGYTF. Here the CDR3 DNA reads TGTGCCAGCAGAACAGGGACATGGAGTACCTATGGCTACACCTTC.

In this sample, this clonotype turned up a few times. J is TRBJ1-2 and V is TRBV6-1; 8 positions agree with TRBD1. The germline V gene has CDR1 MNHNS and CDR2 SASEGT. This CDR3 is built from 12 residues. The ends lost 6 bases at V and 8 bases at J; junction bases unmatched: 5. In DNA form, the CDR3 reads TGTGCCAGCAGCGTGACAGGGGACGGCTACACCTTC. Its translation is CASSVTGDGYTF.

Many counts were recorded for this clonotype. The chain couples TRBV19 to TRBJ1-5; a weak D match, TRBD1 (5 bases). This CDR3 comprises 14 residues. Germline CDR1 is LNHDA and CDR2 is SQIVND (reference sequence). V lost 9 bases and J 2 bases, leaving 14 bases between the germline ends. The CDR3 reads CASKNRDRNQPQHF. The CDR3 DNA sequence: TGTGCCAGCAAGAACCGGGACCGCAATCAGCCCCAGCATTTT. Full variable domain (rest looked up from reference TRBV19 and TRBJ1-5): DGGITQSPKYLFRKEGQNVTLSCEQNLNHDAMYWYRQDPGQGLRLIYYSQIVNDFQKGDIAEGYSVSREKKESFPLTVTSAQKNPTAFYLCASKNRDRNQPQHFGDGTRLSIL.

The table lists this clonotype with many counts. The chain uses TRBV4-1 and TRBJ1-5; no clear D. The ends were cut back, 2 bases at V and 7 bases at J, with 12 bases in the middle. Germline V CDR1 and CDR2: MGHRA, YSYEKL. CDR3 size: 14 residues. Here the CDR3 DNA reads TGCGCCAGCAGCCAACTGGACGGTAGACAGCCCCAGCATTTT. Residues: CASSQLDGRQPQHF.

This clonotype was found many times. J is TRBJ2-1 and V is TRBV29-1; D call uncertain. V was trimmed by 4 bases and J by 0 bases, leaving 7 bases between them. CDR3 size: 13 residues. Germline V gene lookup returns CDR1 SQVTM and CDR2 ANQGSEA. Here the CDR3 reads CSVVPGSYNEQFF. CDR3 in DNA: TGCAGCGTTGTCCCCGGCTCCTACAATGAGCAGTTCTTC.

The CDR3 nucleotides read TGTGCCAGTAGTATGCGCAGGGAGGGCCAGCCCCAGCATTTT. This gives the protein CASSMRREGQPQHF. The chain is built from TRBV19 and TRBJ1-5; weak D call: TRBD1 (5 bases). V lost 3 bases, J lost 7 bases, and 13 bases lay in between. CDR3 length: 14 residues. Germline lookup yields CDR1 LNHDA and CDR2 SQIVND (reference sequence). Together with reference TRBV19 and TRBJ1-5, the CDR3 gives the full variable domain: DGGITQSPKYLFRKEGQNVTLSCEQNLNHDAMYWYRQDPGQGLRLIYYSQIVNDFQKGDIAEGYSVSREKKESFPLTVTSAQKNPTAFYLCASSMRREGQPQHFGDGTRLSIL.

This clonotype was counted many times. The chain combines TRBV7-2 with TRBJ1-5; D is undetermined. Germline loops: CDR1 SGHTA, CDR2 FQGNSA. V was shortened by 3 bases and J by 4 bases, with 13 bases between the two germline ends. The CDR3 contains 15 residues. CDR3 sequence (DNA): TGTGCCAGCAGCTTCAGTTCCAGGTCGAATCAGCCCCAGCATTTT. Translating gives CASSFSSRSNQPQHF.

This clonotype occurred many times. The chain joins TRBV19 to TRBJ1-3, with D possibly TRBD1 on 6 matching bases. The length of the CDR3 is 18 residues. Germline V gives CDR1 LNHDA, CDR2 SQIVND (reference sequence). The germline V and J ends were trimmed by 4 bases and 0 bases, with 19 bases remaining between them. The chain's CDR3 is CASSTSFGQLLSGNTIYF. CDR3 DNA sequence: TGTGCCAGTAGTACGTCCTTTGGACAGCTTCTCTCTGGAAACACCATATATTTT.

As for this clonotype: A read error is possible here, since a much larger clone lies one base away. The chain is built from TRBV7-3 and TRBJ1-5; tentatively, D is TRBD1 (6 bases). CDR3 size: 16 residues. The germline V gene has CDR1 SGHTA and CDR2 FQGTGA. The CDR3 loop is CVSSPTLQGSNQPQHF. Written as DNA, the CDR3 is TGTGTCAGCAGCCCCACCCTACAGGGTAGCAATCAGCCCCAGCATTTT.

This clonotype has a count of ten or more. This chain joins TRBV7-6 and TRBJ1-4; no clear D gene. Trimming cost V 4 bases and J 8 bases, with 11 bases left between them. Germline CDR1 SGHVS, CDR2 FNYEAQ. The CDR3 covers 13 residues. The CDR3 DNA reads as TGTGCCAGCAGCTCCCCCCCCAACGAAAAACTGTTTTTT. Residues: CASSSPPNEKLFF.

This clonotype appeared many times. The chain joins TRBV12-3 or TRBV12-4 to TRBJ2-7; TRBD1 might be the D (5 bases). With 5 bases removed from V and 5 bases from J, the gap between germline ends came to 13 bases. The CDR3 is 13 amino acids. CDR3 protein: CASSPRESNEQYF. The CDR3 DNA is TGTGCCAGCAGTCCCAGGGAAAGCAACGAGCAGTACTTC.

This clonotype came up many times. V gene TRBV6-6 combines with J gene TRBJ1-2; TRBD1 aligns across 7 bases. V shed 1 base and J 6 bases; nucleotides not matched to a gene: 17. Germline lookup yields CDR1 MNHNY and CDR2 SVGAGI (reference sequence). The length of the CDR3 is 18 residues. The CDR3 here is CASSYYPGGTGTDDGYTF. The CDR3 coding sequence is TGTGCCAGCAGTTACTATCCAGGGGGAACCGGGACGGATGATGGCTACACCTTC.

This clonotype was counted many times. The chain recombines TRBV7-2 with TRBJ1-1; possible D gene TRBD1, 5 bases. The V end lost 6 bases, the J end lost 5 bases, and 13 bases lay between the germline ends. CDR1 and CDR2 (germline): SGHTA, FQGNSA. The CDR3 consists of 13 residues. The CDR3: CASRGTVLTEAFF. The CDR3 coding sequence is TGTGCCAGCAGAGGGACTGTGCTGACTGAAGCTTTCTTT.

This clonotype was counted at least ten times. The J gene is TRBJ1-6, the V gene TRBV4-2; a weak D match, TRBD1 (5 bases). Between the trimmed V and J ends, which lost 1 base and 10 bases, there was a span of 14 bases. The CDR3 covers 15 residues. Germline loops: CDR1 LGHNA, CDR2 YNFKEQ. The CDR3 DNA follows: TGTGCCAGCAGCCAAGTGAAAGGGGATTCCTCACCCCTCCACTTT. This encodes CASSQVKGDSSPLHF.

This clonotype was seen repeatedly, ten times or more. V gene TRBV5-1 combines with J gene TRBJ2-3; TRBD1 might be the D (6 bases). Germline loops: CDR1 SGHRS, CDR2 YFSETQ. Trimming took 3 bases from V and 0 from J, leaving 17 bases between them. This CDR3 comprises 17 residues. The CDR3 DNA sequence: TGCGCCAGCAGCTGGCTAGCAGGGGCGCGGAGCACAGATACGCAGTATTTT. It translates to CASSWLAGARSTDTQYF.

This clonotype has ten or more counts. This chain links TRBV5-1 with TRBJ1-5; TRBD1 matches 7 bases. The V and J ends lost 4 bases and 7 bases, in that order; junction bases with no gene match: 11. Germline V CDR1 and CDR2: SGHRS, YFSETQ. This CDR3 comprises 15 residues. CDR3 DNA sequence: TGCGCCAGCAGCCGGATGCCAGGGGGTGGACAGCCCCAGCATTTT. Protein product: CASSRMPGGGQPQHF.

By sample fraction, this clonotype is medium-sized. The chain links TRBV20-1 to TRBJ2-3, with D unclear. The CDR3 runs to 13 residues. The V end lost 5 bases, the J end lost 5 bases, and 14 bases lay between the germline ends. From germline, CDR1 is DFQATT and CDR2 SNEGSKA (reference sequence). The CDR3 DNA is TGCAGTGCTCGCGCGACCGCCAGAGATACGCAGTATTTT. Its protein product is CSARATARDTQYF.

Of note for this clonotype: A read error is possible here, since a much larger clone lies one base away. The V call is TRBV29-1, the J call TRBJ1-4; D perhaps matches TRBD1 (5 bases). The CDR3 loop spans 13 amino acids. The germline V and J ends were trimmed by 4 bases and 8 bases, with 14 bases remaining between them. Germline lookup yields CDR1 SQVTM and CDR2 ANQGSEA. DNA of the CDR3: TGCAGCGTTGCTGGGGCCGCGGGGGAAAAACTGTTTTTT. It translates to CSVAGAAGEKLFF.

This clonotype has at least ten counts. The chain combines TRBV29-1 with TRBJ2-7; D gene ambiguous. Germline V gene sequence: CDR1 SQVTM, CDR2 ANQGSEA. This CDR3 has 12 residues. V shed 4 bases and J shed 1 base, with 8 bases lying between them. CDR3: CSVAPESYEQYF. As DNA, the CDR3 is TGCAGCGTTGCACCCGAATCCTACGAGCAGTACTTC.

In this sample, this clonotype turned up many times. The chain couples TRBV4-3 to TRBJ2-4; no reliable D call. This CDR3 region has 15 residues. Germline loops: CDR1 LGHNA, CDR2 YSLEER. V gave up 0 bases and J gave up 2 bases, with 8 bases separating them. The CDR3 nucleotides are TGCGCCAGCAGCCAAGACGCCTCCCCCAAAAACATTCAGTACTTC. It encodes CASSQDASPKNIQYF.

This clonotype appeared a few times. The chain is built from TRBV7-9 and TRBJ2-3, with D tentatively TRBD2 (5 bases). There are 15 residues in the CDR3. Germline CDR1 reads SEHNR; CDR2 reads FQNEAQ (reference sequence). Trimming took 8 bases from V and 0 from J, leaving 15 bases between them. CDR3 sequence (DNA): TGTGCCAGCCCCTTAGGCGGGTCTAGCACAGATACGCAGTATTTT. Translation gives CASPLGGSSTDTQYF.

This clonotype rates as medium-sized (0.01 to 0.1%). This chain connects TRBV13 to TRBJ2-3; unclear D gene. The germline gives CDR1 PRHDT, CDR2 FYEKMQ (reference sequence). The ends were cut back, 1 base at V and 2 bases at J, with 16 bases in the middle. The CDR3 spans 17 residues. The CDR3 nucleotides read TGTGCCAGCAGCTTAGCTTTCCGCCGGTCGAACACAGATACGCAGTATTTT. This sequence encodes CASSLAFRRSNTDTQYF.

This clonotype has more than one count but fewer than ten. The V and J genes are TRBV7-6 and TRBJ2-6, with unresolved D. Germline V gene sequence: CDR1 SGHVS, CDR2 FNYEAQ. This CDR3 comprises 13 residues. Trimming shortened V by 3 bases and J by 2 bases, and 2 bases separated the two germline ends. Written as DNA, the CDR3 is TGTGCCAGCAGCTTGCCTGGGGCCAACGTCCTGACTTTC. Protein: CASSLPGANVLTF.

This clonotype was observed at least ten times. The chain uses TRBV6-2 or TRBV6-3 and TRBJ2-1; no clear D. The CDR3 runs to 13 residues. Germline CDR1 is MNHEY and CDR2 is SVGEGT. V lost 5 bases, J lost 3 bases, and 8 bases lay in between. CDR3 DNA sequence: TGTGCCAGCAGTCCTGGGCGCTACAATGAGCAGTTCTTC. Translating gives CASSPGRYNEQFF.

This clonotype was seen repeatedly, ten times or more. The J gene is TRBJ2-3, the V gene TRBV29-1, with 10 bases matching TRBD2. CDR1 and CDR2 from the germline V gene are SQVTM and ANQGSEA. There are 17 residues in the CDR3. J lost 3 bases, V lost 5 bases, and 14 bases had no gene match. In DNA form, the CDR3 reads TGCAGCGTTCCAAGAGCGGGGGGGCCCTTTCTGACAGATACGCAGTATTTT. This codes for CSVPRAGGPFLTDTQYF.

CDR3 in amino acids: CSADNSAEQYF. In DNA, the CDR3 is TGCAGTGCGGATAATAGCGCTGAGCAGTACTTC. The gene calls are TRBV20-1 and TRBJ2-7, with D possibly matching TRBD2 (5 bases). In germline, CDR1 is DFQATT, CDR2 SNEGSKA (reference sequence). Between the trimmed V and J ends, which lost 6 bases and 7 bases, there was a span of 13 bases. The CDR3 has 11 residues.

This clonotype was seen repeatedly, ten times or more. V usage is TRBV4-1 and J usage is TRBJ2-5; D gene ambiguous. This CDR3 comprises 18 residues. Germline CDR1 MGHRA, CDR2 YSYEKL. Trimming removed 0 bases at V and 5 bases at J, with 22 bases between. Here the CDR3 DNA reads TGCGCCAGCAGCCAAGATTGGGCAAGGGCGGCGATAGGGGAGACCCAGTACTTC. Translated: CASSQDWARAAIGETQYF.

This clonotype was seen at least ten times. The chain links TRBV20-1 to TRBJ2-3, with TRBD2 matching 12 bases. CDR1 DFQATT and CDR2 SNEGSKA come from the germline V gene (reference sequence). The CDR3 runs to 15 residues. The junction had 4 bases not matched to a gene; V was cut back by 2 bases and J by 4 bases. CDR3 protein: CSARILAGGPDTQYF. DNA for the CDR3: TGCAGTGCTAGAATCCTAGCGGGAGGGCCAGATACGCAGTATTTT.